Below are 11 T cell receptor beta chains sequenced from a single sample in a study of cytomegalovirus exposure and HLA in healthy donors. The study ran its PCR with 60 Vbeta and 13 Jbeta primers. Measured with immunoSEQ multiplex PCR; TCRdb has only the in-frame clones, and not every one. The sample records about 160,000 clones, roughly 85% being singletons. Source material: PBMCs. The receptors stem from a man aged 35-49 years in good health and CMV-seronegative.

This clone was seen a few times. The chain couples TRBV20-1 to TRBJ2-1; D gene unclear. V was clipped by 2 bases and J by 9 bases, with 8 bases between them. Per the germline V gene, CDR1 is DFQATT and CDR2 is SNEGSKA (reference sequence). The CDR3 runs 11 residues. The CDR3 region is CSARWPGEQFF. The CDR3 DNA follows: TGCAGTGCTAGATGGCCGGGTGAGCAGTTCTTC.

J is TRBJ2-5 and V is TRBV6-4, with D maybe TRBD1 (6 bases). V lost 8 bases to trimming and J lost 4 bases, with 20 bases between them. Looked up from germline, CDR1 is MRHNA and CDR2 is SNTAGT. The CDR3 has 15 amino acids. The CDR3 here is CASRRQGGRTETQYF. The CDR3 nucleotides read TGTGCCAGCCGCAGGCAAGGGGGAAGAACAGAGACCCAGTACTTC.

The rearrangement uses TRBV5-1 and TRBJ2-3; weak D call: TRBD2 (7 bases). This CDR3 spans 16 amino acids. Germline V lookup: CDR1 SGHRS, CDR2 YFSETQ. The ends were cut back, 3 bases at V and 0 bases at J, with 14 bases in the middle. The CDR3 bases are TGCGCCAGCAGCTCGGGGGGCTCCCCTAGCACAGATACGCAGTATTTT. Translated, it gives CASSSGGSPSTDTQYF.

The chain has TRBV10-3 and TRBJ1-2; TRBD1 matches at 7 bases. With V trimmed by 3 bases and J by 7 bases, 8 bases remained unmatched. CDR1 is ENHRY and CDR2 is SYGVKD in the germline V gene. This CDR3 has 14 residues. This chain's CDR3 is CAISDTDREGGYTF. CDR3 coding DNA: TGTGCCATCAGTGATACAGACAGGGAAGGTGGCTACACCTTC.

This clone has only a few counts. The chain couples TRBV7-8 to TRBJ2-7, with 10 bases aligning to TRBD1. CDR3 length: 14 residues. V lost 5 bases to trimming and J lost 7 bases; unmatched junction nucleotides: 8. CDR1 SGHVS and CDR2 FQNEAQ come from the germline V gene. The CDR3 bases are TGTGCCAGCAGCAACGACAGGGGGCTAGCGGAGCAGTACTTC. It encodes CASSNDRGLAEQYF.

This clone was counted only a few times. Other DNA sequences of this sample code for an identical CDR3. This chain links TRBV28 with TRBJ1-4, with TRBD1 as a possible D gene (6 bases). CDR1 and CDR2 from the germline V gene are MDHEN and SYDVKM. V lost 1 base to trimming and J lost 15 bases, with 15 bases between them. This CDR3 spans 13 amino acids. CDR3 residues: CASSLSIPGQMFF. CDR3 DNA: TGTGCCAGCAGTTTATCAATACCGGGACAAATGTTTTTT.

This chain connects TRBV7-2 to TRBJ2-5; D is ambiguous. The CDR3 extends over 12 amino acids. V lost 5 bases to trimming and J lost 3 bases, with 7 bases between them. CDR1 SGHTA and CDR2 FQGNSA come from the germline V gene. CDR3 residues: CASSPQEETQYF. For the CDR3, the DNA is TGTGCCAGCAGCCCTCAGGAAGAGACCCAGTACTTC.

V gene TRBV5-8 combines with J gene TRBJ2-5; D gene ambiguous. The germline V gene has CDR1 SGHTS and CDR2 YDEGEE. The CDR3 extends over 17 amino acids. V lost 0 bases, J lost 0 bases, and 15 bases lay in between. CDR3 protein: CASSLGAKRTYQETQYF. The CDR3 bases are TGTGCCAGCAGCTTGGGAGCAAAACGAACGTACCAAGAGACCCAGTACTTC.

In DNA form, the CDR3 reads TGTGCCAGTATGGACAGGGGGCCGGGAAACACCATATATTTT. The encoded protein is CASMDRGPGNTIYF. This chain connects TRBV19 to TRBJ1-3; 11 bases align to TRBD1. V was clipped by 7 bases and J by 4 bases; unmatched bases: 3. The CDR3 is 14 residues long. Germline V CDR1 and CDR2: LNHDA, SQIVND (reference sequence). Full variable domain (remainder filled in from reference TRBV19 and TRBJ1-3): DGGITQSPKYLFRKEGQNVTLSCEQNLNHDAMYWYRQDPGQGLRLIYYSQIVNDFQKGDIAEGYSVSREKKESFPLTVTSAQKNPTAFYLCASMDRGPGNTIYFGEGSWLTVV.

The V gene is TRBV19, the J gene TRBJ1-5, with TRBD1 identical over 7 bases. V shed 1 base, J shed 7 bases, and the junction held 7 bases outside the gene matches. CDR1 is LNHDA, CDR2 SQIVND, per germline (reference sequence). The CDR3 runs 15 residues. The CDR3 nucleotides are TGTGCCAGTAGTATAGGGGACAGCTCAATCCAGCCCCAGCATTTT. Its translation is CASSIGDSSIQPQHF.

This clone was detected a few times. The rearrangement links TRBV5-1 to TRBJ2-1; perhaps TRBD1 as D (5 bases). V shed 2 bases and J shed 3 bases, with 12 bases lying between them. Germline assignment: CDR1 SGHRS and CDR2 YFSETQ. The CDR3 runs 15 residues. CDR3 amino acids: CASSFRRQFYNEQFF. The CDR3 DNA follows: TGCGCCAGCAGCTTTCGAAGACAGTTCTACAATGAGCAGTTCTTC. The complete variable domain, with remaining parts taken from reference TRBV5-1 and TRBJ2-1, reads KAGVTQTPRYLIKTRGQQVTLSCSPISGHRSVSWYQQTPGQGLQFLFEYFSETQRNKGNFPGRFSGRQFSNSRSEMNVSTLELGDSALYLCASSFRRQFYNEQFFGPGTRLTVL.